These 25 T cell receptor beta chains were all obtained from the same sample, sequenced in a study of shared clonotypes between healthy human individuals (dated by TCRdb to the early 2020s). Preparation of the library involved the immunoSEQ multiplex PCR assay. TCRdb mirrors the immuneACCESS table, restricted to in-frame sequences. Some clones are absent from its copies; in checked studies, under half trace to an unresolved V gene, and the reason for the others is unknown. The sample profile shows about 1.1 million clones; 75% to 80% of them were found once. The ten largest clones represent approximately 0.52% of the sample. Sequencing was carried out using memory CD4+ T cells from PBMCs. Per the publication, the cell subset or site label means: CD45RA-negative fraction. The receptor source for this set is a man aged 18-30 years in good health. Some clones in this sample may be carry-over from other donors' samples.

This clone was seen at least ten times. The rearrangement links TRBV27 to TRBJ2-7; TRBD2 might be the D (6 bases). V lost 3 bases to trimming and J lost 7 bases, with 13 bases between them. The CDR3 covers 13 residues. Germline V CDR1 and CDR2: MNHEY, SMNVEV (reference sequence). CDR3 nucleotide sequence: TGTGCCAGCAGTTTGGCGGGATTGCGGGAGCAGTACTTC. Encoded protein: CASSLAGLREQYF.

The count of this clone is one. V is TRBV5-4 and J is TRBJ2-5; no reliable D call. CDR1 SGHNT and CDR2 YYREEE come from the germline V gene (reference sequence). The CDR3 is 13 residues long. V lost 1 base and J 5 bases, leaving 9 bases between the germline ends. CDR3: CASSLNSVETQYF. CDR3 coding DNA: TGTGCCAGCAGCTTGAACAGCGTTGAGACCCAGTACTTC.

This clone turned up a few times. This rearrangement joins TRBV11-3 to TRBJ2-3; D might be TRBD2 (5 bases). Trimming left V 6 bases short and J 6 bases short, with 16 bases between. Germline V CDR1 and CDR2: SGHNT, YENEEA. There are 14 residues in the CDR3. The CDR3: CASSSRSRGDTQYF. DNA for the CDR3: TGTGCCAGCAGTTCACGCTCCCGCGGGGATACGCAGTATTTT.

The J gene is TRBJ1-2, the V gene TRBV2; D possibly corresponds to TRBD1 (6 bases). CDR3 length: 13 amino acids. Trimming shortened V by 11 bases and J by 3 bases, and 16 bases separated the two germline ends. Germline V gives CDR1 SNHLY, CDR2 FYNNEI. The CDR3 loop is CAGRRGADYGYTF. The CDR3 region has the DNA TGTGCCGGCCGCCGGGGGGCCGACTATGGCTACACCTTC.

The genes are TRBV4-3 and TRBJ2-6; the D is unclear. The CDR3 spans 17 residues. V gave up 0 bases and J gave up 0 bases, with 9 bases separating them. Germline loops: CDR1 LGHNA, CDR2 YSLEER. The CDR3 DNA sequence: TGCGCCAGCAGCCAAGAAAGCACCTTCTCTGGGGCCAACGTCCTGACTTTC. Translating gives CASSQESTFSGANVLTF.

This sequence joins TRBV2 and TRBJ1-1, with TRBD1 matching 7 bases. This CDR3 region has 16 residues. Germline V gene data show CDR1 as SNHLY and CDR2 as FYNNEI. With 6 bases clipped from V and 0 bases from J, the junction kept 10 bases outside the gene matches. The CDR3 coding sequence is TGTGCCAGCAGGACAGGGCTGGGAAGTATGAACACTGAAGCTTTCTTT. Its translation: CASRTGLGSMNTEAFF.

This clone was counted ten times or more. The chain links TRBV10-2 to TRBJ1-1, with TRBD1 as a possible D gene (6 bases). V lost 9 bases and J lost 11, with 19 bases in between. This CDR3 has 12 amino acids. CDR1 WSHSY and CDR2 SAAADI come from the germline V gene. CDR3 loop: CASGTPKGDAFF. CDR3 nucleotide sequence: TGCGCCAGTGGGACCCCAAAGGGGGACGCTTTCTTT.

The V gene is TRBV14, the J gene TRBJ1-1; TRBD1 might be the D (5 bases). The CDR3 covers 16 residues. V lost 4 bases, J lost 4 bases, and 19 bases lay in between. The germline V gene encodes CDR1 SGHDN and CDR2 FVKESK. The CDR3 DNA reads TGTGCCAGCAGCCTGCGGACTGCTGGGGGGATCACTGAAGCTTTCTTT. This sequence encodes CASSLRTAGGITEAFF.

This sequence joins TRBV28 and TRBJ1-2; no definite D call. V lost 11 bases and J 4 bases, leaving 17 bases between the germline ends. Germline CDR1 MDHEN, CDR2 SYDVKM. CDR3 length: 13 amino acids. CDR3: CASEGGISYGYTF. The CDR3 nucleotides read TGTGCCTCCGAGGGTGGAATCTCCTATGGCTACACCTTC.

The chain joins TRBV15 to TRBJ2-1; D is ambiguous. This CDR3 contains 12 residues. The germline CDR1 and CDR2 sequences are LNHNV and YYDKDF (reference sequence). V was shortened by 6 bases and J by 9 bases, with 12 bases between the two germline ends. The CDR3 sequence is CATSMSGGEQFF. CDR3 nucleotide sequence: TGTGCCACCAGTATGAGTGGCGGTGAGCAGTTCTTC. The full variable domain, its missing parts supplied by reference TRBV15 and TRBJ2-1, is DAMVIQNPRYQVTQFGKPVTLSCSQTLNHNVMYWYQQKSSQAPKLLFHYYDKDFNNEADTPDNFQSRRPNTSFCFLDIRSPGLGDTAMYLCATSMSGGEQFFGPGTRLTVL.

This clone was seen just once. A much larger clone differs by one base, so this may be a read error. This sequence joins TRBV5-1 and TRBJ2-1, with unresolved D. CDR3 length: 12 residues. V lost 0 bases, J lost 7 bases, and 5 bases lay in between. Germline V lookup: CDR1 SGHRS, CDR2 YFSETQ. The DNA for the CDR3 is TGCGCCAGCAGCTTGGCTAGGAATGAGCAGTTCTTC. This sequence encodes CASSLARNEQFF.

The V gene is TRBV4-3, the J gene TRBJ1-1, with 8 nucleotides matching TRBD1. Germline V gene lookup returns CDR1 LGHNA and CDR2 YSLEER. The CDR3 extends over 14 amino acids. V shed 4 bases, J shed 1 base, and the junction held 2 bases outside the gene matches. The CDR3 reads CASSRTGRNTEAFF. The CDR3, as DNA: TGCGCCAGCAGCCGGACAGGGAGGAACACTGAAGCTTTCTTT.

V gene TRBV28 combines with J gene TRBJ1-2, with D unresolved. Looked up from germline, CDR1 is MDHEN and CDR2 is SYDVKM. The CDR3 totals 14 residues. V lost 2 bases, J lost 1 base, and 8 bases lay in between. CDR3 sequence: CASSLKLINYGYTF. DNA of the CDR3: TGTGCCAGCAGTTTAAAGTTAATTAACTATGGCTACACCTTC.

This chain uses TRBV28 with TRBJ1-3; 8 nucleotides agree with TRBD1. Germline-derived CDR1 and CDR2 are MDHEN and SYDVKM. This CDR3 has 14 residues. The ends lost 8 bases at V and 4 bases at J; junction bases unmatched: 7. The CDR3 spells CASRSGGDGNTIYF. CDR3 DNA sequence: TGTGCCAGCCGTTCAGGGGGCGACGGAAACACCATATATTTT.

The chain links TRBV6-1 to TRBJ1-5; D may be TRBD1 (6 bases). The CDR3 is 13 amino acids. V was pared by 7 bases and J by 3 bases, with 10 bases between. Germline assignment: CDR1 MNHNS and CDR2 SASEGT. The CDR3 is CASTQGYNQPQHF. The DNA for the CDR3 is TGTGCCAGCACTCAGGGGTACAATCAGCCCCAGCATTTT.

The J gene is TRBJ2-5, the V gene TRBV2, with D possibly matching TRBD1 (6 bases). The CDR3 length is 14 residues. With 7 bases removed from V and 0 bases from J, the gap between germline ends came to 12 bases. Germline V gene sequence: CDR1 SNHLY, CDR2 FYNNEI. Here the CDR3 DNA reads TGTGCCAGCAAGGCGGACAGATACCAAGAGACCCAGTACTTC. Its translation is CASKADRYQETQYF.

The CDR3 loop reads CASSLARSGVQETQYF. The CDR3 coding sequence is TGTGCCAGCAGCTTAGCGAGGTCAGGGGTTCAAGAGACCCAGTACTTC. This chain joins TRBV7-8 and TRBJ2-5, with TRBD1 as a possible D gene (6 bases). The CDR3 is 16 residues long. Trimming pared 0 bases from V and 2 bases from J, leaving 13 bases between. The germline V gene encodes CDR1 SGHVS and CDR2 FQNEAQ.

The rearrangement joins TRBV6-1 to TRBJ2-1, with 8 bases matching TRBD1. After removal of 2 bases from V and 15 bases from J, the junction contained 6 bases not matched to a gene. The CDR3 has 12 residues. The germline gives CDR1 MNHNS, CDR2 SASEGT. The CDR3 region is CASSEIWTGRFF. CDR3 in DNA: TGTGCCAGCAGTGAAATCTGGACAGGGAGGTTCTTC.

The chain has TRBV11-3 and TRBJ1-1; D might be TRBD1 (6 bases). V was shortened by 4 bases and J by 3 bases, with 27 bases between the two germline ends. Germline CDR1 and CDR2: SGHNT and YENEEA. The CDR3 spans 19 residues. The CDR3 region is CASSSRGTGLRLWDTEAFF. The CDR3, as DNA: TGTGCCAGCAGCTCCCGGGGCACAGGGCTGAGATTATGGGACACTGAAGCTTTCTTT. The complete variable domain, with remaining parts taken from reference TRBV11-3 and TRBJ1-1, reads EAGVVQSPRYKIIEKKQPVAFWCNPISGHNTLYWYLQNLGQGPELLIRYENEEAVDDSQLPKDRFSAERLKGVDSTLKIQPAELGDSAVYLCASSSRGTGLRLWDTEAFFGQGTRLTVV.

The chain is built from TRBV2 and TRBJ2-1; 12 nucleotides match TRBD2. Germline V gene lookup returns CDR1 SNHLY and CDR2 FYNNEI. Germline trimming cut 5 bases from V and 4 bases from J; bases unmatched to any gene: 3. The CDR3 is 15 amino acids. The chain's CDR3 is CASSLAGGLYNEQFF. The CDR3 region has the DNA TGTGCCAGCAGTCTAGCGGGAGGGCTGTACAATGAGCAGTTCTTC. Full variable domain (outside the CDR3, taken from reference TRBV2 and TRBJ2-1): EPEVTQTPSHQVTQMGQEVILRCVPISNHLYFYWYRQILGQKVEFLVSFYNNEISEKSEIFDDQFSVERPDGSNFTLKIRSTKLEDSAMYFCASSLAGGLYNEQFFGPGTRLTVL.

The chain employs TRBV2 and TRBJ2-1, with a weak D call TRBD2 (5 bases). This CDR3 contains 13 residues. Germline lookup yields CDR1 SNHLY and CDR2 FYNNEI. V lost 8 bases and J lost 9, with 17 bases in between. The CDR3 region is CASLPRASSEQFF. The CDR3 nucleotides are TGTGCCAGCCTACCGAGGGCCTCATCTGAGCAGTTCTTC.

The rearrangement uses TRBV4-2 and TRBJ1-1; 8 bases agree with TRBD1. Germline CDR1 reads LGHNA; CDR2 reads YNFKEQ. The CDR3 contains 15 residues. V dropped 0 bases and J dropped 1; count of bases not matched to a gene: 1. CDR3 residues: CASSQETGGNTEAFF. The CDR3, as DNA: TGTGCCAGCAGCCAAGAAACAGGGGGGAACACTGAAGCTTTCTTT.

This clone has only a few counts. Different DNA sequences within this sample yield the same CDR3. The J gene is TRBJ2-1, the V gene TRBV18; D is unresolved. Trimming removed 3 bases from V and 6 bases from J, with 9 bases in between. The CDR3 runs to 13 residues. From germline, CDR1 is KGHSH and CDR2 LQKENI. In DNA form, the CDR3 reads TGTGCCAGCTCACCTTGGGATAGCAATGAGCAGTTCTTC. Translating gives CASSPWDSNEQFF.

There are a few counts of this clone. The rearrangement uses TRBV5-1 and TRBJ2-7; the D gene is possibly TRBD1 (6 bases). Trimming removed 0 bases from V and 2 bases from J, with 15 bases in between. This CDR3 region has 16 residues. Germline V gives CDR1 SGHRS, CDR2 YFSETQ. As DNA, the CDR3 is TGCGCCAGCAGCTTGGCCCTGACAGGTGGGCCCTACGAGCAGTACTTC. Its protein product is CASSLALTGGPYEQYF.

This clone occurred a few times. The chain employs TRBV10-3 and TRBJ1-5, with 11 bases matching TRBD1. Per the germline V gene, CDR1 is ENHRY and CDR2 is SYGVKD. The ends lost 4 bases at V and 7 bases at J; junction bases unmatched: 3. CDR3 length equals 14 residues. The CDR3 protein is CAISGGQGGQPQHF. CDR3 DNA sequence: TGTGCCATCAGTGGGGGACAGGGGGGCCAGCCCCAGCATTTT.